Listed below are T cell receptor beta chains from one sample, sequenced in a study of blood T cell repertoires in COVID-19. Produced via immunoSEQ multiplex PCR; TCRdb's table is partial and in-frame only. The sample has 120,000 or so clones; roughly 80% are singletons. Sequenced sample: peripheral blood. The receptors originated from a woman aged 25-40 years who had recovered from COVID-19. Both conserved end residues are part of each CDR3. D genes are given only for firm matches. Some rows have no size entry. The others give once, few or many, or a class for an expanded clone.

V gene	J gene	D gene	clone size	CDR3 DNA	CDR3 protein
TRBV29-1	TRBJ2-7	TRBD1	NA	TGCAGCGTTGAAAAGGCGGGACAGGGAGGGTCCTACGAGCAGTACTTC	CSVEKAGQGGSYEQYF
TRBV9	TRBJ1-5	NA	NA	TGTGCCAGCAGCGCAGGACAGCTTAATCAGCCCCAGCATTTT	CASSAGQLNQPQHF
TRBV20-1	TRBJ2-1	TRBD2	NA	TGCAGTGCTAGTAGGGGACTAGCGACGGACAATGAGCAGTTCTTC	CSASRGLATDNEQFF
TRBV4-1	TRBJ2-7	NA	NA	TGCGCCAGCAGCCAAGGGCCAGGGTCCTACGAGCAGTACTTC	CASSQGPGSYEQYF
TRBV12-3/TRBV12-4	TRBJ2-2	NA	NA	TGTGCCAGCAGTTTTTGGCCCGGGGAGCTGTTTTTT	CASSFWPGELFF
TRBV5-6	TRBJ2-3	NA	NA	TGTGCCAGCAGTGCGGGCACAGATACGCAGTATTTT	CASSAGTDTQYF
TRBV5-4	TRBJ2-1	NA	NA	TGTGCCAGCAGCTTGACCAGCTCCTACAATGAGCAGTTCTTC	CASSLTSSYNEQFF
TRBV9	TRBJ1-5	TRBD1	once	TGTGCCAGCAGCGCGGGGACAGGAAGGATTCAGCCCCAGCATTTT	CASSAGTGRIQPQHF
TRBV5-4	TRBJ2-7	TRBD1	few	TGTGCCAGCAGCTTCAACAGGGGATACGAGCAGTACTTC	CASSFNRGYEQYF
TRBV19	TRBJ1-2	TRBD1	NA	TGTGCCAGTAGAGCCACCGGGACAGGCAACTATGGCTACACCTTC	CASRATGTGNYGYTF
TRBV4-1	TRBJ1-1	TRBD1	NA	TGCGCCAGCAGCCAAGGACAGGGTGGGAACACTGAAGCTTTCTTT	CASSQGQGGNTEAFF
TRBV19	TRBJ1-2	TRBD1	NA	TGTGCCAGTAGTATAAGGCAGGGGGGCTATGGCTACACCTTC	CASSIRQGGYGYTF
TRBV5-6	TRBJ1-6	TRBD1	NA	TGTGCCAGCAGCTTGGACAGGGGACTGGGGGGTTCACCCCTCCACTTT	CASSLDRGLGGSPLHF
TRBV19	TRBJ2-3	TRBD2	few	TGTGCCAGTAGTAGGTCCCCTAGCGGGGGGGCCGCGGATACGCAGTATTTT	CASSRSPSGGAADTQYF
TRBV3-1/TRBV3-2	TRBJ1-4	TRBD1	NA	TGTGCCAGCAGCCCACGCACGGGACAGGGCCGCGAAAAACTGTTTTTT	CASSPRTGQGREKLFF
TRBV14	TRBJ1-5	NA	NA	TGTGCCAGCAGCCAAGATGAGGATCAGCCCCAGCATTTT	CASSQDEDQPQHF
TRBV4-1	TRBJ2-7	NA	few	TGCGCCAGCAGCCAAGGGGGAGACGAGCAGTACTTC	CASSQGGDEQYF
TRBV15	TRBJ2-1	TRBD2	NA	TGTGCCACCGGTACCGGGACTAGCCGTTACAATGAGCAGTTCTTC	CATGTGTSRYNEQFF
TRBV5-4	TRBJ2-1	TRBD1	once	TGTGCCAGCATCAAAACCGGGACAGGGGGTTACAATGAGCAGTTCTTC	CASIKTGTGGYNEQFF
TRBV3-1/TRBV3-2	TRBJ2-5	TRBD2	NA	TGTGCCAGCAGCCCTTGGACTAGCGGAAAAGAGACCCAGTACTTC	CASSPWTSGKETQYF
TRBV11-3	TRBJ2-1	TRBD2	NA	TGTGCCAGCAGCGCGTTAGCGGGGGGGCCTATTGAGCAGTTCTTC	CASSALAGGPIEQFF
TRBV6-5	TRBJ2-7	TRBD1	once	TGTGCCAGCAAAGGGTTTGGGGACAGCTCCTACGAGCAGTACTTC	CASKGFGDSSYEQYF
TRBV7-6	TRBJ1-1	TRBD1	NA	TGTGCCAGCAGCTTAGCGCTTGGACAGGGGGGAACGAACACTGAAGCTTTCTTT	CASSLALGQGGTNTEAFF
TRBV10-3	TRBJ2-2	NA	NA	TGTGCCATCAGTTCCGAGTTCACCGGGGAGCTGTTTTTT	CAISSEFTGELFF
TRBV5-5	TRBJ1-5	NA	NA	TGTGCCAGCAGAGAGGGAGGTGGCAATCAGCCCCAGCATTTT	CASREGGGNQPQHF
TRBV5-1	TRBJ1-1	NA	NA	TGCGCCAGCAGCCCGGGGTGGGCCATGAACACTGAAGCTTTCTTT	CASSPGWAMNTEAFF
TRBV5-1	TRBJ2-5	NA	NA	TGCGCCAGCAGCTCCCGGCAGGCCCCACTCCAAGAGACCCAGTACTTC	CASSSRQAPLQETQYF
TRBV3-1/TRBV3-2	TRBJ1-2	NA	NA	TGTGCCAGCAGCCAAGGGGCACAACTTTCTAACTATGGCTACACCTTC	CASSQGAQLSNYGYTF
TRBV3-1/TRBV3-2	TRBJ2-5	NA	NA	TGTGCCAGCAGCCAGGCTACAGGGAACCAAGAGACCCAGTACTTC	CASSQATGNQETQYF